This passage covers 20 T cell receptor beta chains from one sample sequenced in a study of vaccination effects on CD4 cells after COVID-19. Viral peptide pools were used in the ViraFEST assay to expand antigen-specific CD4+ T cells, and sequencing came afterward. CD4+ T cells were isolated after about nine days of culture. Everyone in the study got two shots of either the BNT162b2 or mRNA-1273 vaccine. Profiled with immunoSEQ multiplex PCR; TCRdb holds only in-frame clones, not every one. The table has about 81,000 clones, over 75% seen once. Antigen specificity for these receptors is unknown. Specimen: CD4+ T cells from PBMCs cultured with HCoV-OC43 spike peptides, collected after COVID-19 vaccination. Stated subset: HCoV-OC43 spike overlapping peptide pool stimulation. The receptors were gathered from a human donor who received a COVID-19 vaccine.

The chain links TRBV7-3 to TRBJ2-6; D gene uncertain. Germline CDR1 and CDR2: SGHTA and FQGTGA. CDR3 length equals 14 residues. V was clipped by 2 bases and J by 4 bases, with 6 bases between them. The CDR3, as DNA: TGTGCCAGCAGCTTAGGATCCGGGGCCAACGTCCTGACTTTC. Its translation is CASSLGSGANVLTF.

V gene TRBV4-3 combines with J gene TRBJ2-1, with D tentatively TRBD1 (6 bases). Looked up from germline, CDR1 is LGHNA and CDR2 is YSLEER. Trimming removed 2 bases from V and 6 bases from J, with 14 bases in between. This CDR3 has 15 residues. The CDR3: CASSQNRVRGNEQFF. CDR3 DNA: TGCGCCAGCAGCCAAAACAGGGTAAGAGGCAATGAGCAGTTCTTC.

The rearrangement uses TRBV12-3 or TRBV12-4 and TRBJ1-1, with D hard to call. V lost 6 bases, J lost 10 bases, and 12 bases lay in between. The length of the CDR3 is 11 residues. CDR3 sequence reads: CASSDTEGAFF. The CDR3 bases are TGTGCCAGCAGCGATACCGAAGGAGCTTTCTTT.

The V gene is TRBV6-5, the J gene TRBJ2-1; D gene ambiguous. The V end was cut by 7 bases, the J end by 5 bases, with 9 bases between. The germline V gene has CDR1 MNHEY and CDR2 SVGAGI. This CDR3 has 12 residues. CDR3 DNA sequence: TGTGCCAGCATCATCGGGCACAATGAGCAGTTCTTC. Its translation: CASIIGHNEQFF.

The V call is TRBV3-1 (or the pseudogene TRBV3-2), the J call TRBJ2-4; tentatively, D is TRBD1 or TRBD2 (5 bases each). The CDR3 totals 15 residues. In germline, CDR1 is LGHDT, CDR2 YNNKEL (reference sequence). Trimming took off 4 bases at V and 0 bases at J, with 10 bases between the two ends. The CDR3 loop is CASSLRDLAKNIQYF. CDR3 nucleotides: TGTGCCAGCAGCCTCCGGGACCTAGCCAAAAACATTCAGTACTTC.

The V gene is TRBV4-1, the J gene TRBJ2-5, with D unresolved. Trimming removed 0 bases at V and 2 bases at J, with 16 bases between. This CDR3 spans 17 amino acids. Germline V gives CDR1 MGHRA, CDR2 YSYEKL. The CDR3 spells CASSQEPQYVGQETQYF. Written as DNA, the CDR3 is TGCGCCAGCAGCCAAGAACCGCAGTATGTTGGGCAAGAGACCCAGTACTTC.

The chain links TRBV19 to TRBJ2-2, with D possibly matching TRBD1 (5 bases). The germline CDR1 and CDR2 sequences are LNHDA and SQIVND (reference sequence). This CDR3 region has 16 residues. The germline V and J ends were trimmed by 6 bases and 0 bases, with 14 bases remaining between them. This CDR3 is CASRPTGRANTGELFF. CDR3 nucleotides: TGTGCCAGTAGGCCCACAGGACGGGCGAACACCGGGGAGCTGTTTTTT.

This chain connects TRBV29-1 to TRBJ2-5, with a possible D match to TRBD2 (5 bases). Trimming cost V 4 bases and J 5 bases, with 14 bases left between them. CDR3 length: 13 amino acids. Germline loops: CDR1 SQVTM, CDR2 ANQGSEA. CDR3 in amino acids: CSVVRSTGETQYF. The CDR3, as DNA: TGCAGCGTTGTAAGATCAACGGGGGAGACCCAGTACTTC.

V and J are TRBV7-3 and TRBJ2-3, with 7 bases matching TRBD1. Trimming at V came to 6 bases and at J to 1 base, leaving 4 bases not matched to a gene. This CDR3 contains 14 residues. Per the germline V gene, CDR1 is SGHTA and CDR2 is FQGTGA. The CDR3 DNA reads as TGTGCCAGCAGGAGAACAGGGGGCACAGATACGCAGTATTTT. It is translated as CASRRTGGTDTQYF.

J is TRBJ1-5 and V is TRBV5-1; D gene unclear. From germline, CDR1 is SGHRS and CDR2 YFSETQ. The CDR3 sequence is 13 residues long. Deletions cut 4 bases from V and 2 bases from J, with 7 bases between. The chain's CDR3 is CASSPDGNQPQHF. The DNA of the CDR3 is TGCGCCAGCAGCCCTGACGGCAATCAGCCCCAGCATTTT.

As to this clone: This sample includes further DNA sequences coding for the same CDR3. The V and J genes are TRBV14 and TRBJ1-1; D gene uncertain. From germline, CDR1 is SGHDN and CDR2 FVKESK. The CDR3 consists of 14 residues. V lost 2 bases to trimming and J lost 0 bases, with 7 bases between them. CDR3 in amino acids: CASSQPGMNTEAFF. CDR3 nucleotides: TGTGCCAGCAGCCAACCGGGGATGAACACTGAAGCTTTCTTT.

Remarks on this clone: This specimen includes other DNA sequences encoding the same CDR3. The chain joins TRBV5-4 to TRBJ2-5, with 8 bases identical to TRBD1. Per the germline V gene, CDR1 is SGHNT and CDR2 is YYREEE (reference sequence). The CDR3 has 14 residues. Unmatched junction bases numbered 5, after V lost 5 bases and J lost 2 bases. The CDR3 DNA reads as TGTGCCAGCAGTCGAGACAGGGGACAAGAGACCCAGTACTTC. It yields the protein CASSRDRGQETQYF. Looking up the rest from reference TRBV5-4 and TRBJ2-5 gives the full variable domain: ETGVTQSPTHLIKTRGQQVTLRCSSQSGHNTVSWYQQALGQGPQFIFQYYREEENGRGNFPPRFSGLQFPNYSSELNVNALELDDSALYLCASSRDRGQETQYFGPGTRLLVL.

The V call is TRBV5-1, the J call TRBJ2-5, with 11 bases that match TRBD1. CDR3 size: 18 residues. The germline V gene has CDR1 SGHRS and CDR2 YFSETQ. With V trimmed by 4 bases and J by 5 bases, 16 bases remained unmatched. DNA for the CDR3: TGCGCCAGCAGCACGGTCCCGGGACAGGGGGGTACAGGGGAGACCCAGTACTTC. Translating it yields CASSTVPGQGGTGETQYF.

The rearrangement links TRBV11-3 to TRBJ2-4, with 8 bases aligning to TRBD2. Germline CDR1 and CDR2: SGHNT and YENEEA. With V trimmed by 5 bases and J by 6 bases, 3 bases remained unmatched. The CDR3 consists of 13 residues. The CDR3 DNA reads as TGTGCCAGCAGCCGGGGGGGAGCAAACATTCAGTACTTC. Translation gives CASSRGGANIQYF. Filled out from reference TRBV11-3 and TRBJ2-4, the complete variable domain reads EAGVVQSPRYKIIEKKQPVAFWCNPISGHNTLYWYLQNLGQGPELLIRYENEEAVDDSQLPKDRFSAERLKGVDSTLKIQPAELGDSAVYLCASSRGGANIQYFGAGTRLSVL.

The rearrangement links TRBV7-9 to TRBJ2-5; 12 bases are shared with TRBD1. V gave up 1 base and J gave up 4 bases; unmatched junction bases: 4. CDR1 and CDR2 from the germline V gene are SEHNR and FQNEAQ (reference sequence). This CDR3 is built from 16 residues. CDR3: CASSLGGQGAGETQYF. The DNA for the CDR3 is TGTGCCAGCAGCTTAGGGGGACAGGGGGCAGGAGAGACCCAGTACTTC.

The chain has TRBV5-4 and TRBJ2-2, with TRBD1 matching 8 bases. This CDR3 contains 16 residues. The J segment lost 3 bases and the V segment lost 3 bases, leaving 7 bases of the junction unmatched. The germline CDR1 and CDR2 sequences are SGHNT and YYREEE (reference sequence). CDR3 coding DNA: TGTGCCAGCAGCTCCCCCGGGACAGGCGACACCGGGGAGCTGTTTTTT. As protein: CASSSPGTGDTGELFF.

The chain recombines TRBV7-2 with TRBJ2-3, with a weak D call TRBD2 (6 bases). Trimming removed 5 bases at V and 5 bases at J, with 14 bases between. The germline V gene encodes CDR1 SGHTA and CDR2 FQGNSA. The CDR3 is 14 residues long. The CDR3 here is CASSPRGARDTQYF. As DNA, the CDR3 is TGTGCCAGCAGCCCGCGGGGCGCTCGAGATACGCAGTATTTT.

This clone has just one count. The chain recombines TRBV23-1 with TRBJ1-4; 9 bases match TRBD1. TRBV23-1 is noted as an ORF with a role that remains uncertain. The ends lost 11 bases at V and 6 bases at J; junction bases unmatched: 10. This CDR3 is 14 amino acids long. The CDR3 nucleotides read TGCGCCCCTCCGGCGGGACAGGGCCATGAAAAACTGTTTTTT. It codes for CAPPAGQGHEKLFF.

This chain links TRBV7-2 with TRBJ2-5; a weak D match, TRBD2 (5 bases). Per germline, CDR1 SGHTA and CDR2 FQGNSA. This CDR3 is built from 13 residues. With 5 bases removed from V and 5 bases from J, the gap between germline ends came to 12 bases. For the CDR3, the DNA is TGTGCCAGCAGCGTACTAGGTCCGGAGACCCAGTACTTC. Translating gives CASSVLGPETQYF.

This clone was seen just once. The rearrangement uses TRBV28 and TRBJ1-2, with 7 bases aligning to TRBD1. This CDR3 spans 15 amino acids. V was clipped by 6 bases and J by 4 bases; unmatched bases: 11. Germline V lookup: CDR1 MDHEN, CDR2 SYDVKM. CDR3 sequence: CASSPRQGRGYGYTF. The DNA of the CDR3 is TGTGCCAGCAGCCCTAGACAGGGCAGGGGCTATGGCTACACCTTC.